The next 18 T cell receptor beta chains were all read from a single sample in a study of naive and memory T cell subsets. General study findings and limits: A few larger clonotypes appeared in naive repertoires, especially CD8, possibly memory cells re-expressing CD45RA.

These TCRs' antigens remain unknown. Both TRBC1 and TRBC2 were covered by a beta constant-region primer of two equimolar oligonucleotides. Nested alpha and beta constant-region primers with the SP2 primer drove four PCR rounds on ligated cDNA. In TCRdb, the UMI-ligation and nested PCR reads were re-called with MiXCR into one record per CDR3 protein. The sample carries about 99,000 distinct CDR3 sequences, roughly 15% recorded once. The sequencing sample was made of naive CD8+ T cells from blood. The receptors shown here come from a human donor in good health.

CDR3 nucleotide sequence: TGCAGCGTTGAGGGGGAAGCGGGCAGGGCCTACGAGCAGTACTTC. This codes for CSVEGEAGRAYEQYF. The V gene is TRBV29-1, the J gene TRBJ2-7, with D perhaps TRBD2 (6 bases). Trimming took off 3 bases at V and 2 bases at J, with 17 bases between the two ends. Germline V gene lookup returns CDR1 SQVTM and CDR2 ANQGSEA. CDR3 length: 15 residues.

This clonotype was detected only a few times. The V call is TRBV7-3, the J call TRBJ2-1; TRBD2 matches 12 bases. CDR1 is SGHTA, CDR2 FQGTGA, per germline. V gave up 1 base and J gave up 7 bases; unmatched junction bases: 11. The CDR3 spans 18 residues. CDR3 nucleotides: TGTGCCAGCAGCTTAAAGGGACTAGCGGGTGGGCGTTATAATGAGCAGTTCTTC. Translation gives CASSLKGLAGGRYNEQFF.

This clonotype is a singleton in its sample. The chain has TRBV15 and TRBJ2-1; D is unclear. The CDR3 consists of 12 residues. Trimming left V 1 base short and J 9 bases short, with 7 bases between. The germline V gene encodes CDR1 LNHNV and CDR2 YYDKDF (reference sequence). The CDR3 DNA reads TGTGCCACCAGCAGAGGCTCGGGTGAGCAGTTCTTC. This codes for CATSRGSGEQFF.

The table lists this clonotype with a few counts. The rearrangement links TRBV5-1 to TRBJ2-7; TRBD1 or TRBD2 may be the D gene (5 bases each). The V end lost 2 bases, the J end lost 3 bases, and 9 bases lay between the germline ends. CDR3 length equals 13 residues. CDR1 and CDR2 from the germline V gene are SGHRS and YFSETQ. The CDR3 loop reads CASSFGGYYEQYF. CDR3 bases: TGCGCCAGCAGCTTTGGGGGATACTACGAGCAGTACTTC.

This clonotype was recorded many times. CDR3 residues: CSGSSGEKLFF. In nucleotides, the CDR3 is TGCAGTGGCAGCTCGGGTGAAAAACTGTTTTTT. V and J are TRBV20-1 and TRBJ1-4; D unresolved. The CDR3 consists of 11 residues. V shed 7 bases and J shed 7 bases, with 10 bases lying between them. Germline CDR1 reads DFQATT; CDR2 reads SNEGSKA (reference sequence).

This clonotype was observed many times. The V call is TRBV6-6, the J call TRBJ2-7; a possible D gene is TRBD1 (5 bases). The V and J ends lost 6 bases and 4 bases respectively, with 10 bases between them. CDR1 and CDR2 from the germline V gene are MNHNY and SVGAGI (reference sequence). The CDR3 consists of 12 residues. CDR3 DNA: TGTGCCAGCAGCCCCAGGGATTACGAGCAGTACTTC. It encodes CASSPRDYEQYF.

The sample holds a few counts of this clonotype. V is TRBV7-9 and J is TRBJ1-1, with 10 bases matching TRBD1. Trimming took 8 bases from V and 4 from J; bases not matched to a gene: 1. The CDR3 spans 12 residues. Germline CDR1 and CDR2: SEHNR and FQNEAQ (reference sequence). CDR3 protein: CASGDRGTEAFF. Written as DNA, the CDR3 is TGTGCCAGCGGGGACAGGGGCACTGAAGCTTTCTTT.

The chain has TRBV20-1 and TRBJ1-2, with D possibly TRBD1 on 6 matching bases. Trimming shortened V by 3 bases and J by 0 bases, and 17 bases separated the two germline ends. Germline CDR1 reads DFQATT; CDR2 reads SNEGSKA (reference sequence). This CDR3 comprises 16 residues. The CDR3 nucleotides are TGCAGTGCTAGTAGTTACGGGACACTTACTAACTATGGCTACACCTTC. It encodes CSASSYGTLTNYGYTF.

In this sample, this clonotype turned up many times. V is TRBV12-3 or TRBV12-4 and J is TRBJ2-7; D might be TRBD1 (6 bases). With 4 bases removed from V and 4 bases from J, the gap between germline ends came to 8 bases. The CDR3 has 12 residues. For the CDR3, the DNA is TGTGCCAGCAGTTCCACAGGGTACGAGCAGTACTTC. Amino acids: CASSSTGYEQYF.

The chain uses TRBV4-3 and TRBJ1-3; D unclear. This CDR3 has 14 amino acids. CDR1 is LGHNA and CDR2 is YSLEER in the germline V gene. V was pared by 0 bases and J by 4 bases, with 7 bases between. CDR3 amino acids: CASSQEGPGNTIYF. The CDR3 DNA is TGCGCCAGCAGCCAAGAAGGGCCCGGAAACACCATATATTTT.

A few counts support this clonotype. The chain has TRBV27 and TRBJ2-1; 10 bases are a match to TRBD2. J was trimmed by 7 bases and V by 8 bases; bases with no gene match: 11. CDR3 length: 15 amino acids. The germline gives CDR1 MNHEY, CDR2 SMNVEV (reference sequence). CDR3 DNA: TGTGCCAGCCACCGGGGCAGCGGGAGGGCGAATGAGCAGTTCTTC. This gives the protein CASHRGSGRANEQFF.

J is TRBJ2-7 and V is TRBV20-1, with TRBD2 matching over 11 bases. There are 14 residues in the CDR3. Trimming at V came to 6 bases and at J to 5 bases, leaving 9 bases not matched to a gene. Per germline, CDR1 DFQATT and CDR2 SNEGSKA (reference sequence). CDR3 residues: CSAPTSGTYHEQYF. In DNA form, the CDR3 reads TGCAGTGCGCCGACTAGCGGGACCTACCACGAGCAGTACTTC.

The V gene is TRBV4-3, the J gene TRBJ2-1, with 11 bases aligning to TRBD2. V was clipped by 2 bases and J by 9 bases; unmatched bases: 9. The CDR3 sequence is 16 residues long. The germline V gene has CDR1 LGHNA and CDR2 YSLEER. CDR3 region: CASSQRQLAGGGEQFF. Written as DNA, the CDR3 is TGCGCCAGCAGCCAAAGACAGCTAGCGGGAGGTGGTGAGCAGTTCTTC.

This clonotype was seen a few times. The chain employs TRBV12-3 or TRBV12-4 and TRBJ1-5; no definite D call. V lost 3 bases, J lost 5 bases, and 11 bases lay in between. The CDR3 extends over 14 amino acids. The DNA for the CDR3 is TGTGCCAGCAGTTTCGGCAGGCTTTATCAGCCCCAGCATTTT. Translating it yields CASSFGRLYQPQHF.

This clonotype was recorded many times. The chain employs TRBV27 and TRBJ1-1; D is ambiguous. The CDR3 has 13 residues. V shed 6 bases and J shed 0 bases, with 8 bases lying between them. Germline lookup yields CDR1 MNHEY and CDR2 SMNVEV (reference sequence). This CDR3 is CASSPTLNTEAFF. CDR3 nucleotide sequence: TGTGCCAGCAGCCCGACCCTGAACACTGAAGCTTTCTTT.

Of note for this clonotype: The junction departs from germline at one end; a sequencing error may be responsible. The gene calls are TRBV3-1 and TRBJ2-7; D uncertain. The CDR3 is made up of 14 amino acids. The germline CDR1 and CDR2 sequences are LGHDT and YNNKEL (reference sequence). The CDR3 loop is CASSQELTPFSGHF. CDR3 DNA sequence: TGTGCCAGCAGCCAAGAGCTTACACCCTTTAGTGGACACTTC.

This CDR3 reads CASSVAVNYNSPLHF. Written as DNA, the CDR3 is TGTGCCAGCTCGGTGGCGGTGAACTATAATTCACCCCTCCACTTT. The chain carries TRBV12-3 or TRBV12-4 and TRBJ1-6; D ambiguous. The CDR3 sequence is 15 residues long. V lost 8 bases and J lost 3, with 14 bases in between.

This clonotype was seen more than once but under ten times. The chain joins TRBV7-8 to TRBJ2-1; the match to TRBD2 covers 12 bases. The CDR3 spans 16 residues. Germline assignment: CDR1 SGHVS and CDR2 FQNEAQ. Unmatched junction bases numbered 11, after V lost 5 bases and J lost 9 bases. The CDR3 region is CASSLYGLAGSGEQFF. CDR3 DNA: TGTGCCAGCAGCCTGTATGGACTAGCGGGGTCGGGTGAGCAGTTCTTC.